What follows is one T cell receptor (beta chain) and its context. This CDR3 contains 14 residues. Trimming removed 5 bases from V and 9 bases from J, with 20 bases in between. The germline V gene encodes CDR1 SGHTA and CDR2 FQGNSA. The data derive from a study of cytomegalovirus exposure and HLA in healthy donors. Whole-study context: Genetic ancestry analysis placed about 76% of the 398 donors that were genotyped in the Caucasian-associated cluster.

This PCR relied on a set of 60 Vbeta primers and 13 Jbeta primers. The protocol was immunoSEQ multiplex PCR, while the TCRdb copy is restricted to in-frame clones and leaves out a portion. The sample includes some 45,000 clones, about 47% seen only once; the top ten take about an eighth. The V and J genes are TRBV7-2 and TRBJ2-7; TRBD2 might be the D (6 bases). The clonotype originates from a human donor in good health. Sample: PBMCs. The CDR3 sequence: CASSPDRRGWGQYF. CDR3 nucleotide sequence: TGTGCCAGCAGCCCGGACCGACGGGGGTGGGGGCAGTACTTC.